This T cell receptor (beta chain) was sequenced in a study of cytomegalovirus exposure and HLA in healthy donors. Study-level points and caveats: Subsequent analysis showed first-cohort TCR clusters tending to co-occur in more than 95 validation repertoires. Reports described diagnosis of cytomegalovirus status by the classifier as highly specific and sensitive. Associated with cytomegalovirus, according to the listing, were 150 to 200 TCR beta chains.

Germline V lookup: CDR1 MNHEY, CDR2 SVGAGI. Trimming removed 2 bases from V and 6 bases from J, with 13 bases in between. The CDR3 runs 14 residues. Sequencing used immunoSEQ multiplex PCR; TCRdb keeps in-frame clones, though not all of them. The table records about 180,000 clones, around 85% of them present only once. In this sample, this clone turned up a few times. Its specificity is not known. These donors were members of the roughly 110-subject validation cohort, a group separate from the approximately 620-subject first cohort. Sequencing was carried out using PBMCs. The receptor was derived from a young man in good health and CMV-seropositive. The gene calls are TRBV6-5 and TRBJ1-1, with a weak D call TRBD1 (5 bases). This CDR3 is CASSYGLLGAEAFF. CDR3 in DNA: TGTGCCAGCAGTTACGGTCTTCTAGGGGCTGAAGCTTTCTTT.